Each of the 5 T cell receptor beta chains below was sequenced from the same sample in a study of cytomegalovirus exposure and HLA in healthy donors. In the PCR, 60 Vbeta and 13 Jbeta primers were used. The method was immunoSEQ multiplex PCR; TCRdb's version includes in-frame clones alone and lacks a portion of them. The profile covers under 250,000 clones, with roughly 84% appearing a single time and roughly 0.71% taken by the ten largest. The sample consisted of PBMCs. The source of these receptors is a boy younger than 10 in good health and CMV-seronegative.

The chain is built from TRBV19 and TRBJ1-6; TRBD1 matches at 10 bases. Germline values: CDR1 LNHDA, CDR2 SQIVND (reference sequence). CDR3 length: 15 amino acids. J gave up 7 bases and V 4 bases, and 4 bases lay outside the gene matches. CDR3 residues: CASSTQDRGNSPLHF. DNA of the CDR3: TGTGCCAGTAGTACCCAGGACAGGGGGAATTCACCCCTCCACTTT.

The V call is TRBV2, the J call TRBJ1-1; no clear D. V was trimmed by 10 bases and J by 0 bases, leaving 12 bases between them. Germline CDR1 and CDR2: SNHLY and FYNNEI. CDR3 length equals 13 residues. The CDR3 protein is CATQVLMNTEAFF. The CDR3 DNA is TGTGCCACCCAGGTGTTAATGAACACTGAAGCTTTCTTT. The full variable domain, with the rest looked up from reference TRBV2 and TRBJ1-1, is EPEVTQTPSHQVTQMGQEVILRCVPISNHLYFYWYRQILGQKVEFLVSFYNNEISEKSEIFDDQFSVERPDGSNFTLKIRSTKLEDSAMYFCATQVLMNTEAFFGQGTRLTVV.

V and J are TRBV6-6 and TRBJ1-5; D call uncertain. This CDR3 has 13 amino acids. Germline CDR1 is MNHNY and CDR2 is SVGAGI (reference sequence). CDR3 region: CAGRAEDHQPQHF. CDR3 coding DNA: TGTGCAGGTCGGGCGGAGGACCATCAGCCCCAGCATTTT.

The rearrangement links TRBV9 to TRBJ2-3; 7 bases fit TRBD2. There are 15 residues in the CDR3. Per germline, CDR1 SGDLS and CDR2 YYNGEE. V dropped 1 base and J dropped 3; count of bases not matched to a gene: 5. DNA of the CDR3: TGTGCCAGCAGCGTAAGCGGGATACAAACAGATACGCAGTATTTT. Translating it yields CASSVSGIQTDTQYF.

The rearrangement links TRBV15 to TRBJ1-2, with 8 bases that match TRBD1. The CDR3 extends over 13 amino acids. With V trimmed by 5 bases and J by 8 bases, 7 bases remained unmatched. CDR1 and CDR2 from the germline V gene are LNHNV and YYDKDF (reference sequence). The CDR3 reads CATSLRTGFGYTF. The CDR3 DNA sequence: TGTGCCACCAGCTTACGGACAGGGTTCGGCTACACCTTC.